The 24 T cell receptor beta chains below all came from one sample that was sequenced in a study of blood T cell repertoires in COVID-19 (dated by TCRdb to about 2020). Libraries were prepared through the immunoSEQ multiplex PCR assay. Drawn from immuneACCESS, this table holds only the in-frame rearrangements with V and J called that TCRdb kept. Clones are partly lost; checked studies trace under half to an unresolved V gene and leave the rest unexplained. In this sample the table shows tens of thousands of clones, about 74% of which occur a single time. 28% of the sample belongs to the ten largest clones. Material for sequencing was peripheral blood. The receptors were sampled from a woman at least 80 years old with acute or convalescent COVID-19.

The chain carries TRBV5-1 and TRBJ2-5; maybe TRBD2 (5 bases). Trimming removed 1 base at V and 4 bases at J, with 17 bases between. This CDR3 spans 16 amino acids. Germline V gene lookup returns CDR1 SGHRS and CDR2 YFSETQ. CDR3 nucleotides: TGCGCCAGCAGCTTGCCGGGGTCCTCGGTGGGAGAGACCCAGTACTTC. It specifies CASSLPGSSVGETQYF.

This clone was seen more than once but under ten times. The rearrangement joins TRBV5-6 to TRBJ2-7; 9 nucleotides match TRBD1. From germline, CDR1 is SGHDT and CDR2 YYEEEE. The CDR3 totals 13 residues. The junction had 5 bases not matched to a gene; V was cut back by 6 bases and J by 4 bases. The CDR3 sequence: CASTRDRVYEQYF. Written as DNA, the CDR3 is TGTGCCAGCACCCGGGACAGGGTTTACGAGCAGTACTTC.

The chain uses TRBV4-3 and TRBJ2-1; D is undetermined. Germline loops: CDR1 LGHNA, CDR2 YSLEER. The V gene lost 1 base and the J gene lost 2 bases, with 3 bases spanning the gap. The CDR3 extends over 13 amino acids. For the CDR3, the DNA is TGCGCCAGCAGCCAAGGCGCCTACAATGAGCAGTTCTTC. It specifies CASSQGAYNEQFF.

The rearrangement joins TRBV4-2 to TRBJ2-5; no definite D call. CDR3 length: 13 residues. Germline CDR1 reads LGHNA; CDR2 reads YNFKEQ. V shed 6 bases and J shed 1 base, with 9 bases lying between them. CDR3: CASRARPQETQYF. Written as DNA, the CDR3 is TGTGCCAGCAGGGCGAGGCCCCAAGAGACCCAGTACTTC.

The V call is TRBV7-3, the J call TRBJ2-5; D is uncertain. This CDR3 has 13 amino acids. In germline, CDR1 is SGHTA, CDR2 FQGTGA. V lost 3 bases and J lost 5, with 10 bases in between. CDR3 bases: TGTGCCAGCAGCTTTGGAGTAGGCGAGACCCAGTACTTC. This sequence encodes CASSFGVGETQYF.

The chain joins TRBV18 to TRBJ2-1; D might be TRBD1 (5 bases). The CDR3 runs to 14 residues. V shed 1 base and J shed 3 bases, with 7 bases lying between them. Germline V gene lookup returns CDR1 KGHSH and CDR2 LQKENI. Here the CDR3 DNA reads TGTGCCAGCTCACCACTCAGGGTCTACAATGAGCAGTTCTTC. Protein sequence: CASSPLRVYNEQFF.

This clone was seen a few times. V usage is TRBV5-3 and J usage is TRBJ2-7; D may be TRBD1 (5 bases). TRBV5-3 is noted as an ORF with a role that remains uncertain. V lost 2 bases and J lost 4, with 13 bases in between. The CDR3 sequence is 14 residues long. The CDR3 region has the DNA TGTGCCAGAAGCTTTCAAGGGGCTCATTACGAGCAGTACTTC. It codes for CARSFQGAHYEQYF.

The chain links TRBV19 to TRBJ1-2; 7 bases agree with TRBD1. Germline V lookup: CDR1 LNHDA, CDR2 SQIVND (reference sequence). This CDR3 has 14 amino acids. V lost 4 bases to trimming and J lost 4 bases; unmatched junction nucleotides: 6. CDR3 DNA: TGTGCCAGTAGTAGCAGGGGGGTCCTCTATGGCTACACCTTC. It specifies CASSSRGVLYGYTF.

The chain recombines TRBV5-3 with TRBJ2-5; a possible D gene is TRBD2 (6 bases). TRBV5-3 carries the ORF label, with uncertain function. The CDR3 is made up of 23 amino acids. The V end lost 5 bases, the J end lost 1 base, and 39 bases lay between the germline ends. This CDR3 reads CARSPNHGRNGFFPSARQETQYF. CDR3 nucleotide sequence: TGTGCCAGAAGTCCCAATCATGGGAGGAATGGCTTTTTCCCGTCAGCCCGCCAAGAGACCCAGTACTTC.

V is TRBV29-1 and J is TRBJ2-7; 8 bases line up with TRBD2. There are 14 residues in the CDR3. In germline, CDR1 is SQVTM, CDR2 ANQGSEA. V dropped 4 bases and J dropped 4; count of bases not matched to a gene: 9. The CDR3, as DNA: TGCAGCGTTGTTCCGAGCGGGAGCGGTTACGAGCAGTACTTC. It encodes CSVVPSGSGYEQYF.

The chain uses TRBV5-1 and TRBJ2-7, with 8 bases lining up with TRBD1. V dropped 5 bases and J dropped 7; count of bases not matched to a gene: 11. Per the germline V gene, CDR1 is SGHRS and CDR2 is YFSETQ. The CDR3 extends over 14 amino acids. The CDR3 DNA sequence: TGCGCCAGCAGTAACTCAGGGGGCAACGGGGAGCAGTACTTC. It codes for CASSNSGGNGEQYF.

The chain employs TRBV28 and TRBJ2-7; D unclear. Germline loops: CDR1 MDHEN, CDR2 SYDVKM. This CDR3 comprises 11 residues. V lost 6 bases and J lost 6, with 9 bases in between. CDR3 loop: CASSRSGEQYF. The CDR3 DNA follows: TGTGCCAGCAGCAGGTCAGGCGAGCAGTACTTC.

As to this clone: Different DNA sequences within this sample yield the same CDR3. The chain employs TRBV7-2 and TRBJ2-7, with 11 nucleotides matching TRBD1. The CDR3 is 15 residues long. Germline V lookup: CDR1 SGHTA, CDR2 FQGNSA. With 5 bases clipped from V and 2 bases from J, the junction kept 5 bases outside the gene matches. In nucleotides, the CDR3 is TGTGCCAGCAGCCCACGGACAGGGGGCACCTACGAGCAGTACTTC. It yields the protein CASSPRTGGTYEQYF.

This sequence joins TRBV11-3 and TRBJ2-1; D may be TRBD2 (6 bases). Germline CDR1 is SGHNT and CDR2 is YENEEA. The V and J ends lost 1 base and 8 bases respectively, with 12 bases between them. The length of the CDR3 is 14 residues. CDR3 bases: TGTGCCAGCAGCTTAGGAGGGAGGAGGTATGAGCAGTTCTTC. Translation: CASSLGGRRYEQFF.

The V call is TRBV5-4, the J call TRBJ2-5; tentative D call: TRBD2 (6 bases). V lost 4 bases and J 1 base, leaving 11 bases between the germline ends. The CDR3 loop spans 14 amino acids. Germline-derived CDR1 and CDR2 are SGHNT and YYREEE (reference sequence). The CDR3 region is CASSKTSSQETQYF. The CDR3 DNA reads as TGTGCCAGCAGCAAAACTAGCAGCCAAGAGACCCAGTACTTC.

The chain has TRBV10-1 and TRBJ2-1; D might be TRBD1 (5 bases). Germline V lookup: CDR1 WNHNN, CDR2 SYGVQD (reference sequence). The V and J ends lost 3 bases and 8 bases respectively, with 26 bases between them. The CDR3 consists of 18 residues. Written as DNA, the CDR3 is TGCGCCAGCAGTGAACGAGTTAGCCGCCAGGGCGGATATTATGAGCAGTTCTTC. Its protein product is CASSERVSRQGGYYEQFF.

CDR3 protein: CAWKGGLAGDFYEQYF. The CDR3 DNA is TGTGCCTGGAAGGGAGGGCTAGCCGGGGATTTCTACGAGCAGTACTTC. V usage is TRBV30 and J usage is TRBJ2-7; 7 bases are a match to TRBD2. With 4 bases clipped from V and 3 bases from J, the junction kept 15 bases outside the gene matches. Germline V gives CDR1 GTSNPN, CDR2 SVGIG (reference sequence). This CDR3 has 16 residues.

The DNA of the CDR3 is TGCGCCAGCAGCTTGGCCACCGGGACAGGGGGCCAAGAGACCCAGTACTTC. Translated: CASSLATGTGGQETQYF. This chain links TRBV5-1 with TRBJ2-5; 11 bases align to TRBD1. Germline V gene lookup returns CDR1 SGHRS and CDR2 YFSETQ. J gave up 1 base and V 0 bases, and 5 bases lay outside the gene matches. This CDR3 has 17 amino acids.

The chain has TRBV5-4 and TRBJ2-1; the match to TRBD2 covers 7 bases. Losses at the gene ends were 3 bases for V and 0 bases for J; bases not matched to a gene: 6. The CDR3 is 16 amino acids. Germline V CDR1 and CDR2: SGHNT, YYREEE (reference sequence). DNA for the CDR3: TGTGCCAGCAGCTCGTCTAGCGGCAGCTCCTACAATGAGCAGTTCTTC. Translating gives CASSSSSGSSYNEQFF. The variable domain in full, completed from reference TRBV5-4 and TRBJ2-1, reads ETGVTQSPTHLIKTRGQQVTLRCSSQSGHNTVSWYQQALGQGPQFIFQYYREEENGRGNFPPRFSGLQFPNYSSELNVNALELDDSALYLCASSSSSGSSYNEQFFGPGTRLTVL.

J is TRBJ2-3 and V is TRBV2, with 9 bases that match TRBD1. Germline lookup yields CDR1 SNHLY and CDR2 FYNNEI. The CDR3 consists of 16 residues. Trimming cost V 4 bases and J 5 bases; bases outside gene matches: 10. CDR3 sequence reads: CASSGGQGFTLDTQYF. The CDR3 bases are TGTGCCAGCAGTGGGGGACAGGGATTCACTCTAGATACGCAGTATTTT.

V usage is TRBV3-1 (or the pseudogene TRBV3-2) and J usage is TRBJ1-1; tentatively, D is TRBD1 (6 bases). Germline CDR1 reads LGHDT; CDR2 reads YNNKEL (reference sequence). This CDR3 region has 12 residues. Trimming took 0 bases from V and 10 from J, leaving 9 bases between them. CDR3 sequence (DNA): TGTGCCAGCAGCCAAGAGGACAGAGGAGCTTTCTTT. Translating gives CASSQEDRGAFF.

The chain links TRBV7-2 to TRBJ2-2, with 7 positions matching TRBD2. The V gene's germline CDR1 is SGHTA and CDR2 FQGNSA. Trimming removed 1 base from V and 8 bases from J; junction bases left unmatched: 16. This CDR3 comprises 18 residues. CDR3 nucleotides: TGTGCCAGCAGCTTAGGACCCCTAGGGGCGGGAGTTCTGGGGGAGCTGTTTTTT. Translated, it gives CASSLGPLGAGVLGELFF. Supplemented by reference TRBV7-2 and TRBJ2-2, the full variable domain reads GAGVSQSPSNKVTEKGKDVELRCDPISGHTALYWYRQSLGQGLEFLIYFQGNSAPDKSGLPSDRFSAERTGGSVSTLTIQRTQQEDSAVYLCASSLGPLGAGVLGELFFGEGSRLTVL.

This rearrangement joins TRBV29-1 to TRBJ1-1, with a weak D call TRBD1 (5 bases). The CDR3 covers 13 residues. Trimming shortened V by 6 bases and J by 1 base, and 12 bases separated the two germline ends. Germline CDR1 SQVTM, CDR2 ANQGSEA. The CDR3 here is CSVVRTPNTEAFF. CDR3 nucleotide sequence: TGCAGCGTCGTTCGGACACCGAACACTGAAGCTTTCTTT.

The chain's CDR3 is CASLEGYGYTF. The CDR3 DNA is TGTGCCAGCCTAGAGGGCTATGGCTACACCTTC. V gene TRBV6-5 combines with J gene TRBJ1-2; D is unresolved. This CDR3 contains 11 residues. V was clipped by 8 bases and J by 4 bases, with 8 bases between them. CDR1 MNHEY and CDR2 SVGAGI come from the germline V gene.